This T cell receptor beta chain was documented in a study of blood T cell repertoires in COVID-19. Study as a whole: Samples taken during acute and convalescent COVID-19 were collected in the United States, Italy and Spain. Sample material is recorded as cDNA or gDNA derived from T cells, B-cell-depleted T cells, or PBMCs.

As handled by the study authors: Estimated nucleated cell counts came from reference gene primer amplification. Clones were read by immunoSEQ multiplex PCR, and TCRdb kept only the in-frame ones, dropping some. V and J calls and clone size are copied from that table; D and trimming were computed from the DNA. In the table there are about 150,000 clones, 80% to 90% of which are singletons. What was sequenced was peripheral blood. The receptor was derived from an older man with acute or convalescent COVID-19.

The CDR3: CASSPAMAGGMETQYF. CDR3 coding DNA: TGTGCCAGCAGCCCTGCGATGGCAGGGGGGATGGAGACCCAGTACTTC. This rearrangement joins TRBV3-1 (or the pseudogene TRBV3-2) to TRBJ2-5; D may be TRBD1 (7 bases). The V gene lost 4 bases and the J gene lost 5 bases, with 20 bases spanning the gap. CDR3 size: 16 residues. From germline, CDR1 is LGHDT and CDR2 YNNKEL (reference sequence).